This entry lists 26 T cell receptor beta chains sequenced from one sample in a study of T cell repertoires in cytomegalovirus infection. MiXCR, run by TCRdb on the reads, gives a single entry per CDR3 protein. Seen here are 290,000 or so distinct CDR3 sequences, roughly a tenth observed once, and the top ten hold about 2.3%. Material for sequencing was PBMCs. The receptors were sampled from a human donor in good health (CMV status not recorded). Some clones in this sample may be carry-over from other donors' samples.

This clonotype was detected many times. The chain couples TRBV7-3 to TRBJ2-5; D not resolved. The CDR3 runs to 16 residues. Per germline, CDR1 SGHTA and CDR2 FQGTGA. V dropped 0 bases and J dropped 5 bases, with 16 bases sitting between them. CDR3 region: CASSLTGNSPAETQYF. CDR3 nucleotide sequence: TGTGCCAGCAGCTTAACGGGGAACAGTCCCGCTGAGACCCAGTACTTC.

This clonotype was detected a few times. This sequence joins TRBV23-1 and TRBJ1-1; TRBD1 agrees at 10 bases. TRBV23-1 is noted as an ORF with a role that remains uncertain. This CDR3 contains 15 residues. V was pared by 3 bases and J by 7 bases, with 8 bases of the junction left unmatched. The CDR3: CASSHWDRGSVEAFF. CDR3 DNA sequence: TGCGCCAGCAGTCACTGGGACAGGGGATCGGTTGAAGCTTTCTTT.

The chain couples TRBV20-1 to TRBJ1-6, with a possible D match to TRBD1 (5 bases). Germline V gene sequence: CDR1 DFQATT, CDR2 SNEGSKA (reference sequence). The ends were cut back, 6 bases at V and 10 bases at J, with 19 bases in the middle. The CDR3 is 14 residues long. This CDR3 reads CSARPGGGGSPLHF. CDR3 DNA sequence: TGCAGTGCGCGTCCCGGGGGTGGAGGGTCACCCCTCCACTTT.

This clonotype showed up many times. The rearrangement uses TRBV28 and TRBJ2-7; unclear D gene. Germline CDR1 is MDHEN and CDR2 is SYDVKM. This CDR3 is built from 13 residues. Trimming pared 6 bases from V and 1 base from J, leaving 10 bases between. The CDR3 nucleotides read TGTGCCAGCAGCCCAATTTTATCCTACGAGCAGTACGTC. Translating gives CASSPILSYEQYV.

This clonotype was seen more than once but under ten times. CDR3: CASSIAGTANTEAFF. CDR3 DNA sequence: TGTGCCAGTAGTATAGCAGGGACGGCGAACACTGAAGCTTTCTTT. The V and J genes are TRBV19 and TRBJ1-1; TRBD1 is a possible D gene (5 bases). Deletions cut 1 base from V and 1 base from J, with 10 bases between. Germline V gene lookup returns CDR1 LNHDA and CDR2 SQIVND (reference sequence). This CDR3 has 15 amino acids.

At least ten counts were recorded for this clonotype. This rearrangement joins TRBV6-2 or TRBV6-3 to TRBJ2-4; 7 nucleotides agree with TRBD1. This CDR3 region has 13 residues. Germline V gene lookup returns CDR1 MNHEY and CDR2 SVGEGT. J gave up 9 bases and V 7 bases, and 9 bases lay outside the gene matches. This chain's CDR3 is CASKHTGVGIQYF. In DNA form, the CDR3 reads TGTGCCAGCAAACACACAGGGGTGGGCATTCAGTACTTC.

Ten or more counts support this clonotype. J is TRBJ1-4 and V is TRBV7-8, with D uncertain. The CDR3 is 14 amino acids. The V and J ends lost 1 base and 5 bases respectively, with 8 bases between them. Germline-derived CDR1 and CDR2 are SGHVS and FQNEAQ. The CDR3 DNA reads TGTGCCAGCAGCTTAGAGTTATGGAATGAAAAACTGTTTTTT. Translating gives CASSLELWNEKLFF.

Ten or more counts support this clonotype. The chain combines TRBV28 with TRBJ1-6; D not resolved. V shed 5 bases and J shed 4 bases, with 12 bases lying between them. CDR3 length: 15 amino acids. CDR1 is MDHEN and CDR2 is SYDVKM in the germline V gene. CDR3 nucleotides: TGTGCCAGCAGTATGCCCGGAGGGTATAATTCACCCCTCCACTTT. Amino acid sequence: CASSMPGGYNSPLHF.

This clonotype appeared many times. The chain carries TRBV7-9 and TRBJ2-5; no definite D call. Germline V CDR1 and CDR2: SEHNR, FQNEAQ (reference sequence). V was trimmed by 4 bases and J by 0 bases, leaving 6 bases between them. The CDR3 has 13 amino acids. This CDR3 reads CASSSRNQETQYF. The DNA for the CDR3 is TGTGCCAGCAGCTCCCGGAACCAAGAGACCCAGTACTTC.

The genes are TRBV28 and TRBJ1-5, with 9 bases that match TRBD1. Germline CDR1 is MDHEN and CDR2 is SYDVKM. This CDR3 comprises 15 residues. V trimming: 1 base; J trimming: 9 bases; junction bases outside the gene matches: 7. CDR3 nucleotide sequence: TGTGCCAGCAGTTTATCGACAGGGGGGGGACCGCCCCAGCATTTT. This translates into CASSLSTGGGPPQHF.

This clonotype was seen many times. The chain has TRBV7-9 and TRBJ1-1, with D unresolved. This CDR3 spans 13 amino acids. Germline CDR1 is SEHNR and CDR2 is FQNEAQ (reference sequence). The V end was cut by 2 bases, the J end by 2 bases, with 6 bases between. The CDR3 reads CASSLRTNTEAFF. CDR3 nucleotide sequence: TGTGCCAGCAGCTTAAGGACCAACACTGAAGCTTTCTTT.

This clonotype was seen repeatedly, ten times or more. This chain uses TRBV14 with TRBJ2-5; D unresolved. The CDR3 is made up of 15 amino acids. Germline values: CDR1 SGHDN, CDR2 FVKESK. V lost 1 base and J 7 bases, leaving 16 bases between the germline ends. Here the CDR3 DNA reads TGTGCCAGCAGCCAAGGGAAGGGAATCTGGGCGACCCAGTACTTC. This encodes CASSQGKGIWATQYF.

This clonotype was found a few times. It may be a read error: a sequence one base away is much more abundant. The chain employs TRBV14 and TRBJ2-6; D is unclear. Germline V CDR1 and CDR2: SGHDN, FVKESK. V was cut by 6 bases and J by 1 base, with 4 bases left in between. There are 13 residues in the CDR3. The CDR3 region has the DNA TGTGCCAGCAGGTTTTCTGGGGCCAACGTCCTGACTTTC. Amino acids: CASRFSGANVLTF.

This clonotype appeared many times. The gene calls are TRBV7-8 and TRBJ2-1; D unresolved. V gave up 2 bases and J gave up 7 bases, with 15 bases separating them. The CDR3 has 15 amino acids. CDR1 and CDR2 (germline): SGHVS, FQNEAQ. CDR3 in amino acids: CASSLPVGSRNEQFF. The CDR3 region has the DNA TGTGCCAGCAGCTTACCGGTAGGGTCTAGGAATGAGCAGTTCTTC.

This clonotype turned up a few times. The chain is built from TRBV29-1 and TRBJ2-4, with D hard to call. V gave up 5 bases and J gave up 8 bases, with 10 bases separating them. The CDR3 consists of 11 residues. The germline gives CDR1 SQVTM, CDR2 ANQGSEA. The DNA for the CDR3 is TGCAGCGTTCCCCTCGGGCACATTCAGTACTTC. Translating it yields CSVPLGHIQYF.

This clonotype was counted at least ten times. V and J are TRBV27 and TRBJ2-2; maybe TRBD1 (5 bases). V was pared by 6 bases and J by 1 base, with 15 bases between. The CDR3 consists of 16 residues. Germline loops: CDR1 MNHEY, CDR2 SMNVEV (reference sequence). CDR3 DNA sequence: TGTGCCAGCAGGAAAGGACAAGGTGTGAACACCGGGGAGCTGTTTTTT. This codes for CASRKGQGVNTGELFF.

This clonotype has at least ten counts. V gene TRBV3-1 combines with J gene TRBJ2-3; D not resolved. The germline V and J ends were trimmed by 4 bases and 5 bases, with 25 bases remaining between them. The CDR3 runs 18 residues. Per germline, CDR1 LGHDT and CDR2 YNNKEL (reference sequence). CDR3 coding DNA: TGTGCCAGCAGCCCTGAACTATACCTAAAAGGGTCCGGAGATACGCAGTATTTT. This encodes CASSPELYLKGSGDTQYF.

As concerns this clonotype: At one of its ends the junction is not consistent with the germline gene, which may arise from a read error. CDR3 amino acids: CANSDNSNQPQHF. In nucleotides, the CDR3 is TGTGCCAACAGTGATAACAGCAATCAGCCCCAGCATTTT. The chain joins TRBV2 to TRBJ1-5, with D hard to call. Germline loops: CDR1 SNHLY, CDR2 FYNNEI. This CDR3 comprises 13 residues.

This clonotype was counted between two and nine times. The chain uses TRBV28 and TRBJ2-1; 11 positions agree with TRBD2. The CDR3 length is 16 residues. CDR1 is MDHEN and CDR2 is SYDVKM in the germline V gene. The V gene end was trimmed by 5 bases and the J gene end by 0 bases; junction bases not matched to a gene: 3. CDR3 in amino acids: CASSISGGDSYNEQFF. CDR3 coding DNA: TGTGCCAGCAGTATTAGCGGGGGGGACTCCTACAATGAGCAGTTCTTC.

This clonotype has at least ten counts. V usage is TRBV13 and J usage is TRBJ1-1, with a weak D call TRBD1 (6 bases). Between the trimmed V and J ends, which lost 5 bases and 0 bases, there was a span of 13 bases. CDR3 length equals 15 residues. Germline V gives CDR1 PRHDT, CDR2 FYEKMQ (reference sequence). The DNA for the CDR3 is TGTGCCAGCAGCCAAGGGACATACATGAACACTGAAGCTTTCTTT. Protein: CASSQGTYMNTEAFF.

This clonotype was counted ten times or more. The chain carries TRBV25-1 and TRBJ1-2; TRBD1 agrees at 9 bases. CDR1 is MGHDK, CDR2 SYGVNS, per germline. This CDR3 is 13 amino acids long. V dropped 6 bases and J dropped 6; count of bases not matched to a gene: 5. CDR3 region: CASRPGQGHGYTF. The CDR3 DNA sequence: TGTGCCAGCAGGCCTGGACAGGGGCATGGCTACACCTTC.

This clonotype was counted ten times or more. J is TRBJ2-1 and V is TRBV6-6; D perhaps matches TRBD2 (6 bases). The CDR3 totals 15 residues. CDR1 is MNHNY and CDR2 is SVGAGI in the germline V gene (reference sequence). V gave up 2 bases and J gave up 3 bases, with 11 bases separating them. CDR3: CASSYPGGGYNEQFF. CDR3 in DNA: TGTGCCAGCAGTTACCCCGGGGGTGGCTACAATGAGCAGTTCTTC.

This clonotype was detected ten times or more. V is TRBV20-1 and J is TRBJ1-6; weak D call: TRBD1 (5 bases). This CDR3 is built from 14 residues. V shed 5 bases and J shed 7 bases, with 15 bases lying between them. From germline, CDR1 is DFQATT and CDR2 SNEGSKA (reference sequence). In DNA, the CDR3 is TGCAGTGCTCCCCCCGCGGGGGGGAATTCACCCCTCCACTTT. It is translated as CSAPPAGGNSPLHF.

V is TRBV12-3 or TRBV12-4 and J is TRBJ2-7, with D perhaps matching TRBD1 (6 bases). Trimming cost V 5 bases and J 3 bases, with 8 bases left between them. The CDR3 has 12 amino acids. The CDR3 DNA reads TGTGCCAGCAGTACAGGGATCTACGAGCAGTACTTC. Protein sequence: CASSTGIYEQYF.

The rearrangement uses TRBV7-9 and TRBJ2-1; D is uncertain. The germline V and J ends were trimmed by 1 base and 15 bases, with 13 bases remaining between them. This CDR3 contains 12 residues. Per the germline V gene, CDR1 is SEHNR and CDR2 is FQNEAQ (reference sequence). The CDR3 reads CASSLGPPKVFF. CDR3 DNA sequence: TGTGCCAGCAGCTTAGGCCCCCCTAAAGTGTTCTTC.

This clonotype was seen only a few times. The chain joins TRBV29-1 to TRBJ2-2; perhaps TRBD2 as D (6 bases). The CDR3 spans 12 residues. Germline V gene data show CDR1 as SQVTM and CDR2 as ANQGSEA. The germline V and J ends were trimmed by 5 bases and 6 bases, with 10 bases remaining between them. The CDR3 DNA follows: TGCAGCGTTACCGGGGAGGCCGGGGAGCTGTTTTTT. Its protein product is CSVTGEAGELFF.